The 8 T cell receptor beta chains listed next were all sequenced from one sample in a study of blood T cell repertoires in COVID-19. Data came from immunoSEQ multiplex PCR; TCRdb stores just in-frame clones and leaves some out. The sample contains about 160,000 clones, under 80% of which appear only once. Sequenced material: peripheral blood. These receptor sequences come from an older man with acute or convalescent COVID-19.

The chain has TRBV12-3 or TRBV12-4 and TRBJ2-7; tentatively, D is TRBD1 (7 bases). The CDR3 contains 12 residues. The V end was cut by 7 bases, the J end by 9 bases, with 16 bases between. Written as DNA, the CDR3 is TGTGCCAGCACAGCAGGAGGGGGCGCGCAGTACTTC. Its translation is CASTAGGGAQYF.

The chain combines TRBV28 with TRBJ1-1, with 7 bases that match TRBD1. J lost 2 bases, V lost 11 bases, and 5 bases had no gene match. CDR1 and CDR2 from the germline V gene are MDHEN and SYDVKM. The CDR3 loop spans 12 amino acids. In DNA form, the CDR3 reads TGTGCCGGGGGGACAGTAAACACTGAAGCTTTCTTT. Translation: CAGGTVNTEAFF. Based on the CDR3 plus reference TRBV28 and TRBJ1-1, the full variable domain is DVKVTQSSRYLVKRTGEKVFLECVQDMDHENMFWYRQDPGLGLRLIYFSYDVKMKEKGDIPEGYSVSREKKERFSLILESASTNQTSMYLCAGGTVNTEAFFGQGTRLTVV.

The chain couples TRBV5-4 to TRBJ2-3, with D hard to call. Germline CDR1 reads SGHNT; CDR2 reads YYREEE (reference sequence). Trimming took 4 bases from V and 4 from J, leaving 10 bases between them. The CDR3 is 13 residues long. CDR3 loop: CASSRATADTQYF. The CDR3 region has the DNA TGTGCCAGCAGCCGAGCCACAGCAGATACGCAGTATTTT.

The CDR3 DNA is TGTGCCAGCAGCCCCGGGGGTACGCAGTATTTT. Its protein is CASSPGGTQYF. The rearrangement links TRBV7-8 to TRBJ2-3; a possible D gene is TRBD2 (6 bases). V was pared by 5 bases and J by 8 bases, with 8 bases between. The CDR3 loop spans 11 amino acids. Germline CDR1 reads SGHVS; CDR2 reads FQNEAQ. Filled out from reference TRBV7-8 and TRBJ2-3, the complete variable domain reads GAGVSQSPRYKVAKRGQDVALRCDPISGHVSLFWYQQALGQGPEFLTYFQNEAQLDKSGLPSDRFFAERPEGSVSTLKIQRTQQEDSAVYLCASSPGGTQYFGPGTRLTVL.

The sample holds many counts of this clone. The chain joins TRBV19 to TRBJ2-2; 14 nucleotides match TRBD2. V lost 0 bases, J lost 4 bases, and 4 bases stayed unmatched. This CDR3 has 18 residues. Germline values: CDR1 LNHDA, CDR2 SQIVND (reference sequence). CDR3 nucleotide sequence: TGTGCCAGTAGTATAGAGGGCGGACTAGCGGGGGGCACCGGGGAGCTGTTTTTT. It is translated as CASSIEGGLAGGTGELFF.

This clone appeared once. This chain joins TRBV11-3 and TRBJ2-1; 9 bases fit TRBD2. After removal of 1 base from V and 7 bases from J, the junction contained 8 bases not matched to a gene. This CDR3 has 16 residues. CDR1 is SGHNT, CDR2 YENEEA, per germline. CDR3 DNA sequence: TGTGCCAGCAGCTTAGGAGTACTAGCGGGCGGAAATGAGCAGTTCTTC. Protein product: CASSLGVLAGGNEQFF.

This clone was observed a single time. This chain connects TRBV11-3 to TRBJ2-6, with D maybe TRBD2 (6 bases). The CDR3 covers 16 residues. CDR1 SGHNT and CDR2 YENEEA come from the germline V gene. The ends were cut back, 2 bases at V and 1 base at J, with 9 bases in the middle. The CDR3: CASSLPGRSGANVLTF. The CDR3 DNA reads TGTGCCAGCAGCTTACCAGGGAGGTCTGGGGCCAACGTCCTGACTTTC.

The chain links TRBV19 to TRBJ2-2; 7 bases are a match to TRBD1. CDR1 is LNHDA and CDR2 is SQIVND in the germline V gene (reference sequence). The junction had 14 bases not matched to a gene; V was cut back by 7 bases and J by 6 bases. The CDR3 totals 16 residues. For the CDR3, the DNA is TGTGCCAGTACCAATCCCGGCAGGGGGAGCGCCGGGGAGCTGTTTTTT. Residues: CASTNPGRGSAGELFF.